The T cell receptor (beta chain) described here comes from a study of blood T cell repertoires in COVID-19. Germline CDR1 SGDLS, CDR2 YYNGEE. The CDR3 is 16 amino acids. V shed 0 bases, J shed 0 bases, and the junction held 6 bases outside the gene matches. Assay: immunoSEQ multiplex PCR; the TCRdb copy retains only in-frame clones and omits some. The data hold about 280,000 clones, with 70% to 90% observed a single time. This rearrangement joins TRBV9 to TRBJ2-7; 7 bases map to TRBD2. Sequencing was carried out using PBMCs or T cells enriched from blood (not recorded which). The TCR sequence derives from a woman aged 60-70 years in a cohort exposed to, infected with or recovered from COVID-19 (not recorded which). The CDR3 is CASSVGVGGTSYEQYF. For the CDR3, the DNA is TGTGCCAGCAGCGTAGGGGTCGGGGGGACCTCCTACGAGCAGTACTTC.